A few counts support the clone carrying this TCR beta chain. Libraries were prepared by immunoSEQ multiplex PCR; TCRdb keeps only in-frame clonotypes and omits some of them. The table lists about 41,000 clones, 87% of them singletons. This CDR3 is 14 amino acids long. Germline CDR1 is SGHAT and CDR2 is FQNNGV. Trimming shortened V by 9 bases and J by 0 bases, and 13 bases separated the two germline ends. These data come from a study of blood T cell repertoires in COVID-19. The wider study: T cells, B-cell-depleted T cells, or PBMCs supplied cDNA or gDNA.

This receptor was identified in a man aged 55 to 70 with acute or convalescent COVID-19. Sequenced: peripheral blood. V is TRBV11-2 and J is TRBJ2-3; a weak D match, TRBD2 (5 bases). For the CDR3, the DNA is TGTGCCAGTAGACTAACACTTAGCACAGATACGCAGTATTTT. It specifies CASRLTLSTDTQYF.